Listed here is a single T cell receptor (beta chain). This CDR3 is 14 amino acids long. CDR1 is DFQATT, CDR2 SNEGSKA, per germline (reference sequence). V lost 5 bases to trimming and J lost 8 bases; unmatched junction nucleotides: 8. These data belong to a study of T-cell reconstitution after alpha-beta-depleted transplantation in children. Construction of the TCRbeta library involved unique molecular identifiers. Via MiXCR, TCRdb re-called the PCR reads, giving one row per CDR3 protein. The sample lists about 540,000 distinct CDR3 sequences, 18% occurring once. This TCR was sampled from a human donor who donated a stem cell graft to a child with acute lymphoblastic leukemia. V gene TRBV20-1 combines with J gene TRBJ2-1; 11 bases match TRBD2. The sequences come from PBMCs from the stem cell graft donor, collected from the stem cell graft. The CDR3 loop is CSADPSGRWDEQFF. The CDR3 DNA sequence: TGCAGTGCTGACCCTAGCGGGAGGTGGGATGAGCAGTTCTTC.